One sample yielded the 25 T cell receptor beta chains listed below, sequenced in a study of T cells in Graves' hyperthyroidism and ophthalmopathy (dated by TCRdb to the late 2010s). Libraries were constructed by multiplex PCR. These reads were obtained on an Illumina HiSeq 2000. The TCR beta CDR3 regions were amplified from RNA transcripts. The first round of RT-PCR for the TCR CDR3 was performed with the HTBI primer set and the Qiagen OneStep RT-PCR kit. The public reads were reprocessed in TCRdb via fastp at Q25 and MiXCR, keeping in-frame beta chains. Each entry is one CDR3 protein sequence, shown with its most common DNA and genes. In this sample the table shows hundreds of thousands of distinct CDR3 sequences, around 15% of which occur a single time. The ten largest clones represent approximately 14% of the sample. Material: blood. Every receptor here comes from a middle-aged woman with Graves' hyperthyroidism.

The chain uses TRBV4-1 and TRBJ1-1; 7 bases fit TRBD1. The CDR3 is made up of 15 amino acids. The germline gives CDR1 MGHRA, CDR2 YSYEKL. The J segment lost 4 bases and the V segment lost 1 base, leaving 6 bases of the junction unmatched. DNA of the CDR3: TGCGCCAGCAGCCAAGTCTCCCCAGGGGGCACTGAAGCTTTCTTT. Translating gives CASSQVSPGGTEAFF.

This clonotype occurred a few times. The chain links TRBV2 to TRBJ1-4, with D tentatively TRBD1 (6 bases). The CDR3 is 17 amino acids. Trimming took 3 bases from V and 8 from J, leaving 22 bases between them. Germline lookup yields CDR1 SNHLY and CDR2 FYNNEI. The CDR3 protein is CASSERPGPGAYEKLFF. The CDR3 coding sequence is TGTGCCAGCAGTGAGAGGCCAGGGCCAGGGGCGTACGAAAAACTGTTTTTT.

The CDR3 DNA reads as TGTGCCAGCAAAAAGGGTACCGGGGAGCTGTTTTTT. It translates to CASKKGTGELFF. This rearrangement joins TRBV11-2 to TRBJ2-2; D gene uncertain. There are 12 residues in the CDR3. Germline lookup yields CDR1 SGHAT and CDR2 FQNNGV. V was shortened by 7 bases and J by 5 bases, with 8 bases between the two germline ends. Full variable domain (remainder filled in from reference TRBV11-2 and TRBJ2-2): EAGVAQSPRYKIIEKRQSVAFWCNPISGHATLYWYQQILGQGPKLLIQFQNNGVVDDSQLPKDRFSAERLKGVDSTLKIQPAKLEDSAVYLCASKKGTGELFFGEGSRLTVL.

This clonotype was recorded many times. The genes are TRBV20-1 and TRBJ2-3, with D possibly being TRBD2 (5 bases). The CDR3 totals 12 residues. The germline V gene has CDR1 DFQATT and CDR2 SNEGSKA (reference sequence). Trimming took 6 bases from V and 5 from J, leaving 12 bases between them. DNA for the CDR3: TGCAGTGCACCCCGCCGGGGAGATACGCAGTATTTT. Its protein is CSAPRRGDTQYF.

This clonotype was detected a few times. The V call is TRBV3-1, the J call TRBJ1-1; D call uncertain. The V gene lost 1 base and the J gene lost 7 bases, with 7 bases spanning the gap. Germline lookup yields CDR1 LGHDT and CDR2 YNNKEL (reference sequence). CDR3 length: 12 residues. In DNA, the CDR3 is TGTGCCAGCAGCCAAGTGGGTCTTGAAGCTTTCTTT. This encodes CASSQVGLEAFF.

This clonotype showed up many times. The chain joins TRBV5-1 to TRBJ2-3; 7 bases map to TRBD1. The CDR3 runs to 14 residues. The J segment lost 3 bases and the V segment lost 4 bases, leaving 5 bases of the junction unmatched. CDR1 and CDR2 (germline): SGHRS, YFSETQ. The CDR3 DNA is TGCGCCAGCAGCCCGGGACAGACGACAGATACGCAGTATTTT. Translating it yields CASSPGQTTDTQYF.

This clonotype was found many times. The CDR3 spells CASSEDEKLFF. CDR3 bases: TGTGCCAGCTCAGAGGATGAAAAACTGTTTTTT. This chain links TRBV2 with TRBJ1-4; D is unclear. V lost 8 bases and J lost 6, with 7 bases in between. Germline V gene data show CDR1 as SNHLY and CDR2 as FYNNEI. This CDR3 has 11 amino acids.

J is TRBJ1-5 and V is TRBV12-3 or TRBV12-4, with 12 bases matching TRBD1. The trim removed 5 bases at V and 2 bases at J, leaving 10 bases unmatched. The CDR3 totals 18 residues. DNA for the CDR3: TGTGCCAGCAGTACCGGGACAGGGGGCGAGGCGGGCAATCAGCCCCAGCATTTT. Its translation is CASSTGTGGEAGNQPQHF.

The table lists this clonotype with many counts. The chain recombines TRBV11-2 with TRBJ2-3, with 7 bases identical to TRBD2. Germline assignment: CDR1 SGHAT and CDR2 FQNNGV. The CDR3 totals 15 residues. V lost 3 bases to trimming and J lost 3 bases; unmatched junction nucleotides: 6. The CDR3 sequence: CASSFLLGGTDTQYF. Written as DNA, the CDR3 is TGTGCCAGCAGCTTTTTACTGGGGGGGACAGATACGCAGTATTTT. The variable domain in full, with the rest retrieved from reference TRBV11-2 and TRBJ2-3, is EAGVAQSPRYKIIEKRQSVAFWCNPISGHATLYWYQQILGQGPKLLIQFQNNGVVDDSQLPKDRFSAERLKGVDSTLKIQPAKLEDSAVYLCASSFLLGGTDTQYFGPGTRLTVL.

This clonotype has at least ten counts. This may be a read error: a much more frequent sequence differs by one nucleotide. This rearrangement joins TRBV6-1 to TRBJ1-1; possible D gene TRBD1, 5 bases. The CDR3 runs to 13 residues. Trimming left V 5 bases short and J 1 base short, with 8 bases between. The germline V gene has CDR1 MNHNS and CDR2 SASEGT. In DNA form, the CDR3 reads TGTGCCAGCAGTATACAGGAGAACACTGAAGCTTTCTTT. Protein sequence: CASSIQENTEAFF.

In this sample, this clonotype turned up a few times. The rearrangement links TRBV10-1 to TRBJ2-1; TRBD2 matches 12 bases. Germline-derived CDR1 and CDR2 are WNHNN and SYGVQD (reference sequence). CDR3 length: 14 residues. The V and J ends lost 5 bases and 9 bases, in that order; junction bases with no gene match: 5. The CDR3: CASSQRTSGTEQFF. Here the CDR3 DNA reads TGCGCCAGCAGTCAAAGGACTAGCGGGACTGAGCAGTTCTTC.

The chain is built from TRBV7-9 and TRBJ1-2; D not certain. Trimming took off 5 bases at V and 7 bases at J, with 20 bases between the two ends. This CDR3 spans 15 amino acids. Per germline, CDR1 SEHNR and CDR2 FQNEAQ (reference sequence). The CDR3 nucleotides are TGTGCCAGCAGCCCCAGGCAGGATTTCCTTTTTGGCTACACCTTC. Amino acids: CASSPRQDFLFGYTF. Combining the CDR3 with reference TRBV7-9 and TRBJ1-2 gives the whole variable domain DTGVSQNPRHKITKRGQNVTFRCDPISEHNRLYWYRQTLGQGPEFLTYFQNEAQLEKSRLLSDRFSAERPKGSFSTLEIQRTEQGDSAMYLCASSPRQDFLFGYTFGSGTRLTVV.

This clonotype is medium-sized by share. The chain is built from TRBV7-6 and TRBJ2-1, with D maybe TRBD2 (5 bases). Germline lookup yields CDR1 SGHVS and CDR2 FNYEAQ. The CDR3 is 11 amino acids. V dropped 5 bases and J dropped 7 bases, with 6 bases sitting between them. Here the CDR3 DNA reads TGTGCCAGCAGCCCGGGGAATGAGCAGTTCTTC. Residues: CASSPGNEQFF.

This clonotype showed up many times. V usage is TRBV5-5 and J usage is TRBJ2-7, with D tentatively TRBD1 (6 bases). This CDR3 comprises 13 residues. Germline values: CDR1 SGHKS, CDR2 YYEKEE (reference sequence). The V end lost 5 bases, the J end lost 0 bases, and 9 bases lay between the germline ends. CDR3: CASRGADSYEQYF. The CDR3 bases are TGTGCCAGCAGGGGGGCGGACTCCTACGAGCAGTACTTC. The complete variable domain, with remaining parts taken from reference TRBV5-5 and TRBJ2-7, reads DAGVTQSPTHLIKTRGQQVTLRCSPISGHKSVSWYQQVLGQGPQFIFQYYEKEERGRGNFPDRFSARQFPNYSSELNVNALLLGDSALYLCASRGADSYEQYFGPGTRLTVT.

The rearrangement uses TRBV10-2 and TRBJ2-7; D is possibly TRBD1 (6 bases). CDR1 and CDR2 (germline): WSHSY, SAAADI. V was trimmed by 4 bases and J by 2 bases, leaving 18 bases between them. This CDR3 has 16 residues. The CDR3 coding sequence is TGCGCCAGCAGTGGGGCAGGGGTGACTATCACCTACGAGCAGTACTTC. Its translation is CASSGAGVTITYEQYF.

The chain combines TRBV14 with TRBJ2-1; TRBD1 is a possible D gene (5 bases). This CDR3 comprises 13 residues. Germline V lookup: CDR1 SGHDN, CDR2 FVKESK. The V gene lost 4 bases and the J gene lost 8 bases, with 12 bases spanning the gap. CDR3: CASSLRGLDEQFF. CDR3 sequence (DNA): TGTGCCAGCAGCCTTAGGGGTTTGGATGAGCAGTTCTTC. The full variable domain, in which reference TRBV14 and TRBJ2-1 provide the parts outside the CDR3, is EAGVTQFPSHSVIEKGQTVTLRCDPISGHDNLYWYRRVMGKEIKFLLHFVKESKQDESGMPNNRFLAERTGGTYSTLKVQPAELEDSGVYFCASSLRGLDEQFFGPGTRLTVL.

The V gene is TRBV5-4, the J gene TRBJ2-2; 9 nucleotides line up with TRBD2. This CDR3 has 13 amino acids. Trimming took 9 bases from V and 5 from J; bases not matched to a gene: 5. Per germline, CDR1 SGHNT and CDR2 YYREEE (reference sequence). The CDR3 is CATGGRETGELFF. The DNA for the CDR3 is TGTGCCACGGGCGGGAGGGAAACCGGGGAGCTGTTTTTT.

The sample holds many counts of this clonotype. V usage is TRBV5-1 and J usage is TRBJ2-7; perhaps TRBD1 as D (5 bases). The germline V gene encodes CDR1 SGHRS and CDR2 YFSETQ. The CDR3 contains 15 residues. V was shortened by 2 bases and J by 1 base, with 13 bases between the two germline ends. CDR3 residues: CASSFDSTVSYEQYF. Here the CDR3 DNA reads TGCGCCAGCAGCTTCGACAGCACAGTATCCTACGAGCAGTACTTC.

The sample holds a few counts of this clonotype. This chain uses TRBV19 with TRBJ2-1; 7 nucleotides line up with TRBD2. CDR1 and CDR2 (germline): LNHDA, SQIVND (reference sequence). The CDR3 extends over 16 amino acids. Trimming cost V 5 bases and J 5 bases; bases outside gene matches: 12. The DNA for the CDR3 is TGTGCCAGTAGTCAGAGATCGACTAGCAGAAACAATGAGCAGTTCTTC. It encodes CASSQRSTSRNNEQFF. Combining the CDR3 with reference TRBV19 and TRBJ2-1 gives the whole variable domain DGGITQSPKYLFRKEGQNVTLSCEQNLNHDAMYWYRQDPGQGLRLIYYSQIVNDFQKGDIAEGYSVSREKKESFPLTVTSAQKNPTAFYLCASSQRSTSRNNEQFFGPGTRLTVL.

The chain is built from TRBV6-5 and TRBJ2-1, with 10 bases lining up with TRBD2. Germline values: CDR1 MNHEY, CDR2 SVGAGI. The CDR3 totals 18 residues. J gave up 3 bases and V 0 bases, and 8 bases lay outside the gene matches. CDR3 loop: CASSYSASGRGIYNEQFF. DNA of the CDR3: TGTGCCAGCAGTTACTCGGCGAGCGGGAGGGGTATCTACAATGAGCAGTTCTTC.

This clonotype was seen only a few times. This chain connects TRBV28 to TRBJ1-5; D possibly corresponds to TRBD1 (6 bases). CDR3 size: 16 residues. With 6 bases removed from V and 3 bases from J, the gap between germline ends came to 18 bases. In germline, CDR1 is MDHEN, CDR2 SYDVKM. The CDR3 coding sequence is TGTGCCAGCAGCTGGGGGGGCCAGGGCACCAATCAGCCCCAGCATTTT. Its translation: CASSWGGQGTNQPQHF.

In this sample, this clonotype turned up many times. The gene calls are TRBV5-1 and TRBJ2-7; D remains unclear. The CDR3 covers 13 residues. The V and J ends lost 6 bases and 1 base respectively, with 11 bases between them. CDR1 is SGHRS and CDR2 is YFSETQ in the germline V gene. CDR3 amino acids: CASKYDNSYEQYF. CDR3 DNA sequence: TGCGCCAGCAAGTACGACAATTCCTACGAGCAGTACTTC.

This clonotype was observed at least ten times. The chain carries TRBV24-1 and TRBJ2-5, with unresolved D. V lost 5 bases, J lost 0 bases, and 12 bases lay in between. The CDR3 sequence is 15 residues long. The germline gives CDR1 KGHDR, CDR2 SFDVKD. The CDR3 sequence: CATSGFPRYQETQYF. The CDR3 DNA sequence: TGTGCCACCAGTGGTTTCCCGAGGTACCAAGAGACCCAGTACTTC.

This clonotype was found many times. The V call is TRBV6-1, the J call TRBJ2-3; 8 bases line up with TRBD1. Germline trimming cut 2 bases from V and 3 bases from J; bases unmatched to any gene: 7. Germline assignment: CDR1 MNHNS and CDR2 SASEGT. This CDR3 has 16 residues. The DNA of the CDR3 is TGTGCCAGCAGTGAAATGAGGACAGGGAGGACAGATACGCAGTATTTT. Its protein is CASSEMRTGRTDTQYF.

The chain carries TRBV3-1 and TRBJ1-3; 9 bases align to TRBD1. This CDR3 is built from 16 residues. Losses at the gene ends were 4 bases for V and 1 base for J; bases not matched to a gene: 5. Germline V gives CDR1 LGHDT, CDR2 YNNKEL (reference sequence). The CDR3 region is CASSRRDRVSGNTIYF. In nucleotides, the CDR3 is TGTGCCAGCAGCCGCCGGGACAGGGTTTCTGGAAACACCATATATTTT.